A single sample is the source of the 23 T cell receptor beta chains below, sequenced in a study of shared clonotypes between healthy human individuals. Clones were read by immunoSEQ multiplex PCR, and TCRdb kept only the in-frame ones, dropping some. This table has 2 million to 3 million clones, roughly 92% appearing once. Sequenced material: naive CD4+ T cells sorted from blood. The sample's subset: CD45RA+ positively selected. Receptor source: a man between 18 and 29 years old in good health.

The chain joins TRBV5-4 to TRBJ2-2, with 8 bases identical to TRBD1. The V gene end was trimmed by 1 base and the J gene end by 6 bases; junction bases not matched to a gene: 11. The CDR3 has 17 amino acids. Germline V gene sequence: CDR1 SGHNT, CDR2 YYREEE (reference sequence). CDR3 sequence (DNA): TGTGCCAGCAGCTTGCCCCCGACAGGGGAAAGGGCCGGGGAGCTGTTTTTT. It translates to CASSLPPTGERAGELFF. Based on the CDR3 plus reference TRBV5-4 and TRBJ2-2, the full variable domain is ETGVTQSPTHLIKTRGQQVTLRCSSQSGHNTVSWYQQALGQGPQFIFQYYREEENGRGNFPPRFSGLQFPNYSSELNVNALELDDSALYLCASSLPPTGERAGELFFGEGSRLTVL.

The rearrangement joins TRBV5-1 to TRBJ2-4; 9 bases fit TRBD1. V lost 2 bases and J lost 13; bases outside the gene matches: 4. This CDR3 has 12 residues. The germline gives CDR1 SGHRS, CDR2 YFSETQ. CDR3 sequence (DNA): TGCGCCAGCAGCTTCGACAGGGGGAACCAGTACTTC. It is translated as CASSFDRGNQYF.

With respect to this clone: Different DNA sequences within this sample yield the same CDR3. This chain links TRBV5-6 with TRBJ1-6; 7 bases match TRBD1. The CDR3 sequence is 15 residues long. Trimming at V came to 2 bases and at J to 10 bases, leaving 9 bases not matched to a gene. Germline-derived CDR1 and CDR2 are SGHDT and YYEEEE. Here the CDR3 reads CASSFFDREGSPLHF. The CDR3 region has the DNA TGTGCCAGCAGCTTCTTCGACAGGGAGGGATCACCCCTCCACTTT.

V is TRBV28 and J is TRBJ2-7; TRBD2 might be the D (5 bases). Germline V gives CDR1 MDHEN, CDR2 SYDVKM. The CDR3 is made up of 15 amino acids. Trimming removed 2 bases from V and 5 bases from J, with 16 bases in between. Here the CDR3 reads CASSLLASLGNEQYF. The CDR3 DNA is TGTGCCAGCAGTTTACTTGCTAGCCTGGGGAACGAGCAGTACTTC.

The chain links TRBV30 to TRBJ2-3, with D tentatively TRBD1 or TRBD2 (5 bases each). Looked up from germline, CDR1 is GTSNPN and CDR2 is SVGIG (reference sequence). The CDR3 runs to 15 residues. Trimming shortened V by 5 bases and J by 2 bases, and 17 bases separated the two germline ends. The CDR3 DNA sequence: TGTGCCTGGGGTATAGGGACCCGTCCCACAGATACGCAGTATTTT. It yields the protein CAWGIGTRPTDTQYF.

This clone was observed a handful of times. This sample includes further DNA sequences coding for the same CDR3. V is TRBV19 and J is TRBJ1-1; tentatively, D is TRBD1 (5 bases). The CDR3 spans 14 residues. Germline CDR1 and CDR2: LNHDA and SQIVND (reference sequence). The V and J ends lost 1 base and 0 bases respectively, with 6 bases between them. Here the CDR3 reads CASSIGQLNTEAFF. Here the CDR3 DNA reads TGTGCCAGTAGTATAGGACAGCTGAACACTGAAGCTTTCTTT.

CDR3 in DNA: TGTGCCAGCAGCCGCGTTTCCGGGACTAGCGCCTACGAGCAGTACTTC. Translation: CASSRVSGTSAYEQYF. This chain uses TRBV6-6 with TRBJ2-7; 10 nucleotides agree with TRBD2. V gave up 6 bases and J gave up 2 bases; unmatched junction bases: 10. Germline assignment: CDR1 MNHNY and CDR2 SVGAGI (reference sequence). This CDR3 spans 16 amino acids.

This clone was observed a handful of times. Distinct nucleotide sequences in the sample also encode this CDR3. The chain has TRBV11-3 and TRBJ1-1; unclear D gene. The CDR3 is 13 amino acids. V lost 3 bases and J 0 bases, leaving 5 bases between the germline ends. Germline CDR1 is SGHNT and CDR2 is YENEEA. CDR3 loop: CASSFTVNTEAFF. In nucleotides, the CDR3 is TGTGCCAGCAGCTTTACGGTGAACACTGAAGCTTTCTTT.

The genes are TRBV4-1 and TRBJ1-4; no clear D. Germline values: CDR1 MGHRA, CDR2 YSYEKL. This CDR3 has 16 residues. Deletions cut 2 bases from V and 4 bases from J, with 14 bases between. DNA for the CDR3: TGCGCCAGCAGCCAAATGACATACATGGGTAATGAAAAACTGTTTTTT. It is translated as CASSQMTYMGNEKLFF.

The V gene is TRBV11-2, the J gene TRBJ2-3; perhaps TRBD1 as D (6 bases). Germline CDR1 is SGHAT and CDR2 is FQNNGV. Between the trimmed V and J ends, which lost 0 bases and 5 bases, there was a span of 12 bases. The CDR3 loop spans 15 amino acids. CDR3 protein: CASSLDQGRGDTQYF. The CDR3 nucleotides read TGTGCCAGCAGCTTAGATCAGGGGAGAGGAGATACGCAGTATTTT.

This clone was seen at least ten times. The gene calls are TRBV18 and TRBJ1-5; a possible D gene is TRBD1 (6 bases). CDR1 and CDR2 from the germline V gene are KGHSH and LQKENI. The CDR3 totals 17 residues. V lost 3 bases and J lost 4, with 19 bases in between. CDR3 bases: TGTGCCAGCTCACCCGCGGCAGGGGAGGTATGGAATCAGCCCCAGCATTTT. This translates into CASSPAAGEVWNQPQHF.

The gene calls are TRBV7-2 and TRBJ1-6; TRBD1 is a possible D gene (5 bases). Germline CDR1 SGHTA, CDR2 FQGNSA. V gave up 0 bases and J gave up 0 bases, with 6 bases separating them. The CDR3 loop spans 16 amino acids. The CDR3, as DNA: TGTGCCAGCAGCTTAGCGGGGGGCTCCTATAATTCACCCCTCCACTTT. It yields the protein CASSLAGGSYNSPLHF.

This clone was seen once. The gene calls are TRBV7-2 and TRBJ2-3; D is possibly TRBD2 (6 bases). This CDR3 has 14 residues. Germline loops: CDR1 SGHTA, CDR2 FQGNSA. The V and J ends lost 5 bases and 4 bases respectively, with 13 bases between them. CDR3 bases: TGTGCCAGCAGCACGACTAGGGCCCCAGATACGCAGTATTTT. It codes for CASSTTRAPDTQYF. Drawing the rest from reference TRBV7-2 and TRBJ2-3, the complete variable domain is GAGVSQSPSNKVTEKGKDVELRCDPISGHTALYWYRQSLGQGLEFLIYFQGNSAPDKSGLPSDRFSAERTGGSVSTLTIQRTQQEDSAVYLCASSTTRAPDTQYFGPGTRLTVL.

The J gene is TRBJ1-6, the V gene TRBV6-5, with D hard to call. Germline V gene data show CDR1 as MNHEY and CDR2 as SVGAGI. This CDR3 is built from 16 residues. V gave up 4 bases and J gave up 5 bases, with 15 bases separating them. This CDR3 reads CASSSSGLGNNSPLHF. For the CDR3, the DNA is TGTGCCAGCAGTTCATCTGGACTGGGGAATAATTCACCCCTCCACTTT.

The genes are TRBV7-2 and TRBJ1-6; TRBD1 matches at 11 bases. CDR1 and CDR2 from the germline V gene are SGHTA and FQGNSA. The CDR3 is 14 residues long. Trimming at V came to 5 bases and at J to 9 bases, leaving 3 bases not matched to a gene. CDR3 region: CASSLGTGGSPLHF. The CDR3 DNA reads as TGTGCCAGCAGCCTCGGGACAGGGGGTTCACCCCTCCACTTT.

This clone turned up a few times. V gene TRBV6-5 combines with J gene TRBJ1-4; TRBD1 matches at 7 bases. CDR1 is MNHEY and CDR2 is SVGAGI in the germline V gene. J lost 5 bases, V lost 5 bases, and 5 bases had no gene match. The CDR3 spans 14 residues. CDR3 bases: TGTGCCAGCAGTAGGGGACAGAAAAATGAAAAACTGTTTTTT. This gives the protein CASSRGQKNEKLFF.

The rearrangement links TRBV19 to TRBJ1-4; a weak D match, TRBD1 (5 bases). Germline assignment: CDR1 LNHDA and CDR2 SQIVND (reference sequence). V dropped 2 bases and J dropped 7 bases, with 11 bases sitting between them. This CDR3 has 14 amino acids. The CDR3 is CASSISGRGEKLFF. The CDR3 DNA reads as TGTGCCAGTAGTATATCAGGGCGGGGTGAAAAACTGTTTTTT.

The sample holds one count of this clone. The rearrangement joins TRBV6-6 to TRBJ1-5; D is unresolved. The CDR3 totals 13 residues. Germline-derived CDR1 and CDR2 are MNHNY and SVGAGI (reference sequence). V gave up 2 bases and J gave up 7 bases, with 9 bases separating them. The chain's CDR3 is CASSYEERQPQHF. The CDR3 nucleotides are TGTGCCAGCAGTTACGAGGAGAGGCAGCCCCAGCATTTT.

The chain carries TRBV6-1 and TRBJ1-6; TRBD1 is a possible D gene (6 bases). Germline CDR1 is MNHNS and CDR2 is SASEGT. CDR3 length equals 15 residues. Trimming removed 6 bases from V and 6 bases from J, with 15 bases in between. DNA for the CDR3: TGTGCCAGCAGACTGGACAGTATTCCTAATTCACCCCTCCACTTT. It is translated as CASRLDSIPNSPLHF.

This sequence joins TRBV28 and TRBJ2-5; 7 bases are a match to TRBD2. The J call may be faulty, since TRBJ2-7 better matches the DNA end. Germline V gene data show CDR1 as MDHEN and CDR2 as SYDVKM. This CDR3 is built from 15 residues. The CDR3 DNA is TGTGCCAGCAGTTTAAGCGGGGCAGGTCACTACGAGCAGTACTTC. As protein: CASSLSGAGHYEQYF.

The chain uses TRBV5-6 and TRBJ1-2; unclear D gene. Per the germline V gene, CDR1 is SGHDT and CDR2 is YYEEEE. The CDR3 runs 12 residues. V dropped 0 bases and J dropped 10 bases, with 10 bases sitting between them. The CDR3 DNA follows: TGTGCCAGCAGCTTGGCCGGTCCGCTCTACACCTTC. Its translation is CASSLAGPLYTF. Full variable domain (outside the CDR3, taken from reference TRBV5-6 and TRBJ1-2): DAGVTQSPTHLIKTRGQQVTLRCSPKSGHDTVSWYQQALGQGPQFIFQYYEEEERQRGNFPDRFSGHQFPNYSSELNVNALLLGDSALYLCASSLAGPLYTFGSGTRLTVV.

CDR3 residues: CASSTLRVWGYTF. As DNA, the CDR3 is TGTGCCAGCAGTACCCTCCGGGTTTGGGGCTACACCTTC. This sequence joins TRBV6-5 and TRBJ1-2; no reliable D call. The CDR3 totals 13 residues. The germline V gene encodes CDR1 MNHEY and CDR2 SVGAGI. V gave up 5 bases and J gave up 8 bases, with 15 bases separating them.

The chain is built from TRBV27 and TRBJ2-5; TRBD2 matches at 10 bases. This CDR3 region has 15 residues. The germline CDR1 and CDR2 sequences are MNHEY and SMNVEV (reference sequence). V lost 3 bases and J lost 5; bases outside the gene matches: 6. In DNA, the CDR3 is TGTGCCAGCAGTTTGAGCGGGAGGGCCTGGGAGACCCAGTACTTC. Amino acids: CASSLSGRAWETQYF.